Below are 3 T cell receptor beta chains sequenced from a single sample in a study of T cell responses to AZD1222 COVID-19 vaccine. The assay was immunoSEQ multiplex PCR, and TCRdb's table has in-frame clones only and misses some. The sample records 130,000 to 150,000 clones, 75% to 95% being singletons. Here the sequenced sample was peripheral blood, taken on day 0 of MenACWY control vaccination. These receptors originate from an adult in good health.

This clone was recorded only once. This chain connects TRBV7-2 to TRBJ2-3; 7 positions agree with TRBD2. The germline gives CDR1 SGHTA, CDR2 FQGNSA. With V trimmed by 5 bases and J by 0 bases, 11 bases remained unmatched. The CDR3 contains 17 residues. The CDR3 sequence is CASSPPGLPTSTDTQYF. CDR3 sequence (DNA): TGTGCCAGCAGCCCCCCGGGACTACCGACTAGCACAGATACGCAGTATTTT.

The V call is TRBV5-6, the J call TRBJ2-3; 12 bases line up with TRBD2. Germline lookup yields CDR1 SGHDT and CDR2 YYEEEE. V shed 3 bases and J 5 bases; nucleotides not matched to a gene: 7. The CDR3 covers 16 residues. CDR3 loop: CASSWGPSGRGDTQYF. The CDR3 DNA reads TGTGCCAGCAGCTGGGGCCCTAGCGGGAGGGGAGATACGCAGTATTTT.

This clone has just one count. The chain employs TRBV6-5 and TRBJ2-3; 8 positions match TRBD1. The J segment lost 6 bases and the V segment lost 8 bases, leaving 7 bases of the junction unmatched. The CDR3 contains 13 residues. Germline lookup yields CDR1 MNHEY and CDR2 SVGAGI. The CDR3 loop reads CASLTGAGDTQYF. The DNA of the CDR3 is TGTGCCAGCCTGACAGGGGCAGGGGATACGCAGTATTTT.